Sequencing of this TCR beta chain was carried out in a study of T cell clonotyping in hematopoietic cell transplantation. The study's findings and limits: Broader posttransplant TCR repertoire diversity was predicted by graft donor and pretransplant recipient Inverse Simpson Index values. Recipient TCR diversity dropped after transplant; expanded clonotypes rose from day 30 to 180. Without cell sorting, CD4 versus CD8 contributions remain unresolved.

The repertoire was sequenced with immunoSEQ multiplex PCR; TCRdb's copy has only in-frame clones and lacks some. The sample has 6,500 to 10,000 clones, about 60% seen once. Blood collection times were about day -28 and days 30, 100, 180 posttransplant. A note on this clone: The antigen is not known.

CDR1 and CDR2 from the germline V gene are SGHRS and YFSETQ. The CDR3 sequence is 14 residues long. J lost 4 bases, V lost 4 bases, and 7 bases had no gene match. This sequence joins TRBV5-1 and TRBJ1-1, with 7 positions matching TRBD1. The starting material was peripheral blood mononuclear cells, obtained 100 days after allogeneic stem cell transplant. This clonotype was obtained from a male patient in his sixties or seventies who had an allogeneic stem cell transplant from an unrelated donor, so the T cells may come from the graft donor. Some clones in this sample may be carry-over from other donors' samples. CDR3 coding DNA: TGCGCCAGCAGCGACGACAGGGTTATCACTGAAGCTTTCTTT. Translated: CASSDDRVITEAFF.